Included here is one TCR beta chain sequence, with context. This sample was taken from a study of blood T cell repertoires in COVID-19. About the research overall: The United States, Italy and Spain supplied acute and convalescent COVID-19 samples. The cDNA or gDNA used as material had been derived from T cells, B-cell-depleted T cells, or PBMCs.

Source study methods: How many nucleated cells were present was estimated from reference gene primer amplification. Libraries were prepared by immunoSEQ multiplex PCR; TCRdb keeps only in-frame clonotypes and omits some of them. The V and J calls and clone size are taken from that table; D and trimming were inferred from the DNA. The sample shows 200,000 to 250,000 clones, 85% to 90% of them seen only once. The clonotype was recovered from a woman in her fifties or sixties with acute or convalescent COVID-19. The sample taken for sequencing was peripheral blood.

CDR3 sequence (DNA): TGTGCCAGCAGCCGTATTAGGGGCTCTAACACTGAAGCTTTCTTT. This gives the protein CASSRIRGSNTEAFF. The rearrangement links TRBV7-2 to TRBJ1-1; D might be TRBD1 (5 bases). The CDR3 runs 15 residues. Germline lookup yields CDR1 SGHTA and CDR2 FQGNSA. V was clipped by 5 bases and J by 2 bases, with 15 bases between them.